These 10 T cell receptor beta chains originate from one sample sequenced in a study of cytomegalovirus exposure and HLA in healthy donors. The PCR was carried out with 60 Vbeta primers and 13 Jbeta primers. Profiling relied on immunoSEQ multiplex PCR, and the TCRdb table lists in-frame clones only, not all of them. The sample includes roughly 140,000 clones, approximately 9% of them seen just once. Sample: PBMCs. Receptors were obtained from a male donor in good health and CMV-seronegative.

This clone was counted only a few times. The chain recombines TRBV7-2 with TRBJ1-2, with D possibly being TRBD1 (6 bases). Germline-derived CDR1 and CDR2 are SGHTA and FQGNSA. V lost 0 bases, J lost 1 base, and 15 bases lay in between. This CDR3 is built from 17 residues. CDR3 nucleotide sequence: TGTGCCAGCAGCTTAGCACGCGGACAGAGAAGTAACTATGGCTACACCTTC. Amino acid sequence: CASSLARGQRSNYGYTF.

This clone has just a few counts. The chain links TRBV9 to TRBJ1-6; D gene ambiguous. The germline gives CDR1 SGDLS, CDR2 YYNGEE. Trimming shortened V by 0 bases and J by 6 bases, and 4 bases separated the two germline ends. The length of the CDR3 is 13 residues. The CDR3 coding sequence is TGTGCCAGCAGCGTAGGGAGTAATTCACCCCTCCACTTT. Protein: CASSVGSNSPLHF.

The chain recombines TRBV28 with TRBJ2-5; TRBD1 matches 9 bases. This CDR3 has 15 amino acids. Per germline, CDR1 MDHEN and CDR2 SYDVKM. Trimming took 3 bases from V and 5 from J; bases not matched to a gene: 7. CDR3 region: CASSFLDRGPETQYF. In DNA, the CDR3 is TGTGCCAGCAGTTTTCTGGACAGGGGTCCGGAGACCCAGTACTTC.

The chain combines TRBV28 with TRBJ1-6; no clear D gene. This CDR3 spans 14 amino acids. Germline-derived CDR1 and CDR2 are MDHEN and SYDVKM. Trimming took 6 bases from V and 4 from J, leaving 10 bases between them. The CDR3 protein is CASSPNPYNSPLHF. The CDR3, as DNA: TGTGCCAGCAGCCCTAACCCATATAATTCACCCCTCCACTTT.

Written as DNA, the CDR3 is TGTGCCAGCAGTGTTCCCGGGACTAGCGATGATACGCAGTATTTT. Translation: CASSVPGTSDDTQYF. The chain couples TRBV25-1 to TRBJ2-3, with 10 bases lining up with TRBD2. Germline V gives CDR1 MGHDK, CDR2 SYGVNS. This CDR3 region has 15 residues. Germline trimming cut 4 bases from V and 6 bases from J; bases unmatched to any gene: 7.

Only a few counts were recorded for this clone. This chain links TRBV7-9 with TRBJ1-2, with D possibly TRBD1 on 5 matching bases. There are 14 residues in the CDR3. Trimming removed 4 bases at V and 4 bases at J, with 13 bases between. CDR1 is SEHNR and CDR2 is FQNEAQ in the germline V gene (reference sequence). DNA for the CDR3: TGTGCCAGCAGCTCCGACAGAGGCGTCTATGGCTACACCTTC. This translates into CASSSDRGVYGYTF.

The rearrangement links TRBV5-6 to TRBJ2-3; D gene unclear. The length of the CDR3 is 14 residues. Trimming took 0 bases from V and 0 from J, leaving 5 bases between them. Germline V gives CDR1 SGHDT, CDR2 YYEEEE. The chain's CDR3 is CASSLASSTDTQYF. The CDR3 DNA sequence: TGTGCCAGCAGCTTGGCCTCCAGCACAGATACGCAGTATTTT. Based on the CDR3 plus reference TRBV5-6 and TRBJ2-3, the full variable domain is DAGVTQSPTHLIKTRGQQVTLRCSPKSGHDTVSWYQQALGQGPQFIFQYYEEEERQRGNFPDRFSGHQFPNYSSELNVNALLLGDSALYLCASSLASSTDTQYFGPGTRLTVL.

In the case of this clone: Other DNA sequences within the sample encode an identical CDR3. The chain recombines TRBV19 with TRBJ2-7; the D is unclear. The CDR3 has 12 residues. Trimming left V 8 bases short and J 1 base short, with 9 bases between. Germline-derived CDR1 and CDR2 are LNHDA and SQIVND (reference sequence). CDR3 sequence (DNA): TGTGCCAGTCGAGGCGATTCCTACGAGCAGTACTTC. Its protein is CASRGDSYEQYF.

V and J are TRBV6-1 and TRBJ1-6, with D possibly matching TRBD1 (5 bases). Per germline, CDR1 MNHNS and CDR2 SASEGT. The V and J ends lost 4 bases and 6 bases respectively, with 16 bases between them. CDR3 size: 16 residues. In nucleotides, the CDR3 is TGTGCCAGCAGTGGGCGGGGTGGGGCGATTAATTCACCCCTCCACTTT. This translates into CASSGRGGAINSPLHF.

The chain couples TRBV4-3 to TRBJ2-3; the match to TRBD2 covers 7 bases. Germline V gene data show CDR1 as LGHNA and CDR2 as YSLEER. J lost 6 bases, V lost 1 base, and 4 bases had no gene match. This CDR3 is 14 amino acids long. Here the CDR3 reads CASSQAAAGDTQYF. For the CDR3, the DNA is TGCGCCAGCAGCCAAGCTGCAGCGGGGGATACGCAGTATTTT.